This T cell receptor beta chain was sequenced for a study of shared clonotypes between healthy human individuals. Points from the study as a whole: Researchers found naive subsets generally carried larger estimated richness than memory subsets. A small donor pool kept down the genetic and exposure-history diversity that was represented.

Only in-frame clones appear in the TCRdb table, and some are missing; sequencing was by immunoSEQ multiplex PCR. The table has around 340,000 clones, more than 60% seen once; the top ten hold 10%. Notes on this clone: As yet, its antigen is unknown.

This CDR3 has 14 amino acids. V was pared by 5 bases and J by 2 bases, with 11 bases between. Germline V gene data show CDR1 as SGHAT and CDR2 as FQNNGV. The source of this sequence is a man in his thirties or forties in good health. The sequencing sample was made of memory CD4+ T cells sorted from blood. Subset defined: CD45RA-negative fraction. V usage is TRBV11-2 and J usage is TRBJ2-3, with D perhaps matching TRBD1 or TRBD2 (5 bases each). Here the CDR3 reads CASSQYGATDTQYF. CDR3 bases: TGTGCCAGCAGCCAATACGGGGCCACAGATACGCAGTATTTT.